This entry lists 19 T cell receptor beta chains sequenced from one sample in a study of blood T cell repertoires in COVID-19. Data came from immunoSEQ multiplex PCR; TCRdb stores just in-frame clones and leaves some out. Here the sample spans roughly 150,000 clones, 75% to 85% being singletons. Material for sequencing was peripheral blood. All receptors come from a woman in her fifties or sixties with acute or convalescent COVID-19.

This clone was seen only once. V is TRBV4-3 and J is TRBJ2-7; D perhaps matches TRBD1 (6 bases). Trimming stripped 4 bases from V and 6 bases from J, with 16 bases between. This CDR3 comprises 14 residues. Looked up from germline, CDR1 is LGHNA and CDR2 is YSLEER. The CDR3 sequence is CASSLQKTGFEQYF. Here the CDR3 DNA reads TGCGCCAGCAGCCTACAAAAGACAGGATTCGAGCAGTACTTC.

The chain's CDR3 is CASSTTGTSRHIQYF. The CDR3 DNA sequence: TGTGCCAGTAGTACTACCGGGACTAGTCGTCACATTCAGTACTTC. The rearrangement joins TRBV19 to TRBJ2-4; 8 bases are a match to TRBD2. Per germline, CDR1 LNHDA and CDR2 SQIVND (reference sequence). This CDR3 has 15 residues. The V and J ends lost 4 bases and 8 bases, in that order; junction bases with no gene match: 10.

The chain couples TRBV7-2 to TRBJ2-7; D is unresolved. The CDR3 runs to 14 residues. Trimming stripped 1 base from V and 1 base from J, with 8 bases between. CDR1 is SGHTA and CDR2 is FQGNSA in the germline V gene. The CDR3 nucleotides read TGTGCCAGCAGCTTAGAACTCGAATCCTACGAGCAGTACTTC. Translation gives CASSLELESYEQYF.

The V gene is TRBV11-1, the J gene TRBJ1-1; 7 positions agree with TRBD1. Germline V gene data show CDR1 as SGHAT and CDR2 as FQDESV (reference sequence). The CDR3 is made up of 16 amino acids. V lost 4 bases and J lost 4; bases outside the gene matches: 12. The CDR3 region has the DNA TGTGCCAGCAGCTCCCCGATGGGCAGGGGGGTCACTGAAGCTTTCTTT. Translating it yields CASSSPMGRGVTEAFF.

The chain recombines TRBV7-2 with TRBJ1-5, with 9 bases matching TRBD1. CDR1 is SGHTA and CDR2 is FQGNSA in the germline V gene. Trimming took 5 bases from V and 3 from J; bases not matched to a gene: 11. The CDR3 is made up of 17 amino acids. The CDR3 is CASSAKSNRGHNQPQHF. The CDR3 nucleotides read TGTGCCAGCAGCGCAAAATCTAACAGGGGGCACAATCAGCCCCAGCATTTT. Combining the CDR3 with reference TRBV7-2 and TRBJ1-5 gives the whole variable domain GAGVSQSPSNKVTEKGKDVELRCDPISGHTALYWYRQSLGQGLEFLIYFQGNSAPDKSGLPSDRFSAERTGGSVSTLTIQRTQQEDSAVYLCASSAKSNRGHNQPQHFGDGTRLSIL.

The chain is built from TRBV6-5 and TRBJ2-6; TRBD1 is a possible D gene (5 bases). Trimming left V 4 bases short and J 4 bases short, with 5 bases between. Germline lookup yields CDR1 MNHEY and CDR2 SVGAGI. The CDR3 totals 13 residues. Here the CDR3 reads CASSWTGANVLTF. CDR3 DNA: TGTGCCAGCAGTTGGACAGGGGCCAACGTCCTGACTTTC.

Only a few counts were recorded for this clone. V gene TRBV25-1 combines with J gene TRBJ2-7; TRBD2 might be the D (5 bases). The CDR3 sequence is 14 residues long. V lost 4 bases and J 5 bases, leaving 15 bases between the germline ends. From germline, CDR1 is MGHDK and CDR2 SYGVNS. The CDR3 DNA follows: TGTGCCAGCAGTGTGGCGGGCCTGGCTCACGAGCAGTACTTC. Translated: CASSVAGLAHEQYF.

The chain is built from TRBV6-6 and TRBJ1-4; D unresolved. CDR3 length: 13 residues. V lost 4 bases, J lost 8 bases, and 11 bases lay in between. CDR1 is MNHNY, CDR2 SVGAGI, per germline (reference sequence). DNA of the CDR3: TGTGCCAGCAGTTTTGGCCAGAGGGAAAAACTGTTTTTT. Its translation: CASSFGQREKLFF.

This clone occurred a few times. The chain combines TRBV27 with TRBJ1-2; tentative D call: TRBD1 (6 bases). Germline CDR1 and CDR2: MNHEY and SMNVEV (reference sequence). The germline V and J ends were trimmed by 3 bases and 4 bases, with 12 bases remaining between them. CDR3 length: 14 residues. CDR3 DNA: TGTGCCAGCAGTTTTACTTTGGGGGCCTATGGCTACACCTTC. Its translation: CASSFTLGAYGYTF.

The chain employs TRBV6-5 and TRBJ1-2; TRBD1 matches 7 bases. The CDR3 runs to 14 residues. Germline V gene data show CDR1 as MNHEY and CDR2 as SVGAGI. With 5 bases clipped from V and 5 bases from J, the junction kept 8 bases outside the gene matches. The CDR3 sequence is CASSPRDSFYGYTF. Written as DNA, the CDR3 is TGTGCCAGCAGTCCCCGGGACAGCTTTTATGGCTACACCTTC.

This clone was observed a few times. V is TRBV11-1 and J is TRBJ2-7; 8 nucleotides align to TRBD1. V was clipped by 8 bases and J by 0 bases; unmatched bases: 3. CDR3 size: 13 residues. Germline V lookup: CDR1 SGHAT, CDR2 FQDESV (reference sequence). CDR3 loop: CASADRVSYEQYF. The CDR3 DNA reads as TGTGCCAGCGCGGACAGGGTCTCCTACGAGCAGTACTTC.

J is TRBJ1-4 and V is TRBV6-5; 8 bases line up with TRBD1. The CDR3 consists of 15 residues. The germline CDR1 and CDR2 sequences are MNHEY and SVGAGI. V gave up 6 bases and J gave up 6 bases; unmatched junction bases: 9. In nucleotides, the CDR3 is TGTGCCAGCAGCCAGGACGGACAGGGTTATGAAAAACTGTTTTTT. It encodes CASSQDGQGYEKLFF.

The CDR3: CASEAGSSYNSPLHF. CDR3 coding DNA: TGTGCTAGTGAAGCAGGAAGCTCCTATAATTCACCCCTCCACTTT. The chain joins TRBV12-5 to TRBJ1-6; D remains unclear. Germline loops: CDR1 LGHNT, CDR2 FRNRAP. Deletions cut 7 bases from V and 0 bases from J, with 10 bases between. The CDR3 runs to 15 residues. The entire variable domain, with the rest obtained from reference TRBV12-5 and TRBJ1-6, is as follows: DARVTQTPRHKVTEMGQEVTMRCQPILGHNTVFWYRQTMMQGLELLAYFRNRAPLDDSGMPKDRFSAEMPDATLATLKIQPSEPRDSAVYFCASEAGSSYNSPLHFGNGTRLTVT.

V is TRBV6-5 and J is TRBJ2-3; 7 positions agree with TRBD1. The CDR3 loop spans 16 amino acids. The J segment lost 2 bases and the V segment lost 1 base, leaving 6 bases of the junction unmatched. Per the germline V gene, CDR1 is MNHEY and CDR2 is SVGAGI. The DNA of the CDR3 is TGTGCCAGCAGTTACTTCCCGGACAGGTACACAGATACGCAGTATTTT. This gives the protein CASSYFPDRYTDTQYF.

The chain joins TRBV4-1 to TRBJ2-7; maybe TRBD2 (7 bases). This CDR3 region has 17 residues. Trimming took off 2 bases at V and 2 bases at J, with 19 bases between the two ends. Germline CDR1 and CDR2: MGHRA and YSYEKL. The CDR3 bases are TGCGCCAGCAGCCAACCCGGTGGGGGGGGACAAACCTACGAGCAGTACTTC. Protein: CASSQPGGGGQTYEQYF.

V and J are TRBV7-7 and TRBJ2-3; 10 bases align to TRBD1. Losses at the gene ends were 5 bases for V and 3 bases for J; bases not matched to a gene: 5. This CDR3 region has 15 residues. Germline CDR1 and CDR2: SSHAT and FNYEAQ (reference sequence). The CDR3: CASSAGTGETDTQYF. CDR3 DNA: TGTGCCAGCAGCGCAGGGACAGGGGAAACAGATACGCAGTATTTT.

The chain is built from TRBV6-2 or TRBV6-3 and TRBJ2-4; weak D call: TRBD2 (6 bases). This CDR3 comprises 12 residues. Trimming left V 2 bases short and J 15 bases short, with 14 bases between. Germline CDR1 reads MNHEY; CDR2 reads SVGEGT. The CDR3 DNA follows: TGTGCCAGCAGTTACAGTCAGGGAGGTCTGTACTTC. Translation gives CASSYSQGGLYF.

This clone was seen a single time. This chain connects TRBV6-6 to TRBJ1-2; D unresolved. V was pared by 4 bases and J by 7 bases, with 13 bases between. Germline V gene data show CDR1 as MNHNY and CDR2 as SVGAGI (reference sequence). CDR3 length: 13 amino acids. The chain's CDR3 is CASSLRTELGYTF. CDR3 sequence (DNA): TGTGCCAGCAGTTTACGAACTGAACTTGGCTACACCTTC.

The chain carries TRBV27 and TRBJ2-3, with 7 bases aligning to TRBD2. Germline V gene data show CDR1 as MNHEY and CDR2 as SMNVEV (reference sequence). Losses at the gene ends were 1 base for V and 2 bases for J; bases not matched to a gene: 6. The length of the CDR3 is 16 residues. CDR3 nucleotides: TGTGCCAGCAGTTTATTGGGGGGGTATTTCACAGATACGCAGTATTTT. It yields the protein CASSLLGGYFTDTQYF.